This TCR beta chain stems from a study of identical twins. TCRdb re-derived calls from the 5' RACE reads in MiXCR, one entry per CDR3 protein. The sample carries 450,000 or so distinct CDR3 sequences, 20% to 25% recorded once. This clonotype was counted only a few times. Germline values: CDR1 SEHNR, CDR2 FQNEAQ (reference sequence). V trimming: 5 bases; J trimming: 5 bases; junction bases outside the gene matches: 15. The CDR3 contains 17 residues. The data were also submitted as part of a second study, on T cells expressing NK-cell markers. As reported in that work: Of the CD8+ T cells in about 6 donors, roughly 1.0-7.0% belonged to dominant NKG2C+ clonotypes. In a few donors, these clonotypes also led the CD3+CD56-NKG2C+ fraction.

The TCR was taken from a woman younger than 35 in good health. What was sequenced was CD4+ T cells sorted from blood. The chain couples TRBV7-9 to TRBJ2-3, with TRBD2 matching 8 bases. The CDR3 sequence: CASSQMTSAAARDTQYF. DNA of the CDR3: TGTGCCAGCAGCCAAATGACTAGCGCGGCCGCGCGAGATACGCAGTATTTT.